This T cell receptor beta chain comes out of a study of cytomegalovirus exposure and HLA in healthy donors. The validation cohort, a group of more than 95 subjects, included the donors and was separate from the approximately 650-subject first cohort. Libraries were prepared by immunoSEQ multiplex PCR; TCRdb keeps only in-frame clonotypes and omits some of them. This sample carries roughly 80,000 clones, 94% of them seen once, and the ten largest clones take less than 2.5%. Comment on this clone: What it binds is unknown.

Study results and limitations: It was reportedly the case that the classifier diagnosed cytomegalovirus status with high specificity and sensitivity. Rarity marked most TCR sequences, yet some public TCRs occurred in many donors.

The CDR3 spans 13 residues. CDR1 is SGHAT and CDR2 is FQNNGV in the germline V gene. V was pared by 1 base and J by 2 bases, with 5 bases between. The TCR was taken from a woman between 18 and 30 years old in good health and CMV-seronegative. Material: PBMCs. The chain recombines TRBV11-2 with TRBJ1-2; D is unclear. The CDR3 loop is CASSLAQNYGYTF. In DNA form, the CDR3 reads TGTGCCAGCAGCTTAGCACAGAACTATGGCTACACCTTC. Together with reference TRBV11-2 and TRBJ1-2, the CDR3 gives the full variable domain: EAGVAQSPRYKIIEKRQSVAFWCNPISGHATLYWYQQILGQGPKLLIQFQNNGVVDDSQLPKDRFSAERLKGVDSTLKIQPAKLEDSAVYLCASSLAQNYGYTFGSGTRLTVV.